Following are 11 T cell receptor beta chains from one sample sequenced in a study of early T cells in non-severe SARS-CoV-2 infection. TCRdb processed the 5' RACE reads anew with MiXCR; each CDR3 protein has one entry. The repertoire holds about 40,000 distinct CDR3 sequences, 5% to 6.5% seen once, with 20% to 30% in the top ten. What was sequenced was whole blood. These receptors originate from an adult who was a healthcare worker with PCR-confirmed SARS-CoV-2 infection or an uninfected control (not recorded which).

A few counts support this clonotype. An end of the junction does not agree with germline; a read error may underlie this. The chain links TRBV7-7 to TRBJ2-3; 12 bases align to TRBD1. In germline, CDR1 is SSHAT, CDR2 FNYEAQ (reference sequence). The CDR3 is 16 residues long. CDR3 DNA: TGTGCTAGCAGCACCGGGACAGGGGGCGCTGCAGATACGCAGTATTTT. Translated: CASSTGTGGAADTQYF.

On this clonotype itself: Being one base from a much bigger clone, this may be a read error. The V call is TRBV4-3, the J call TRBJ2-2, with 9 bases lining up with TRBD2. CDR1 and CDR2 (germline): LGHNA, YSLEER. This CDR3 contains 16 residues. J lost 10 bases, V lost 0 bases, and 9 bases had no gene match. DNA of the CDR3: TGCGCCAGCAGCCAAGAATGGCGGGGGGGCCACGTGGAGCTGTTTTTT. It yields the protein CASSQEWRGGHVELFF.

This clonotype was counted ten times or more. The chain uses TRBV16 and TRBJ1-5, with D possibly being TRBD1 (5 bases). Germline V CDR1 and CDR2: KGHSY, FQNENV. The CDR3 totals 13 residues. Trimming shortened V by 1 base and J by 5 bases, and 6 bases separated the two germline ends. CDR3 in amino acids: CASSQWDHQPQHF. CDR3 bases: TGTGCCAGCAGCCAATGGGACCATCAGCCCCAGCATTTT.

The gene calls are TRBV7-9 and TRBJ2-1, with 9 bases identical to TRBD2. This CDR3 is 15 amino acids long. J was trimmed by 3 bases and V by 3 bases; bases with no gene match: 3. Per germline, CDR1 SEHNR and CDR2 FQNEAQ (reference sequence). CDR3 in DNA: TGTGCCAGCAGCTTTGCTAGCGGGGTCTACAATGAGCAGTTCTTC. Its protein product is CASSFASGVYNEQFF.

The sample holds many counts of this clonotype. This chain connects TRBV4-3 to TRBJ1-1, with a possible D match to TRBD1 (5 bases). Germline V lookup: CDR1 LGHNA, CDR2 YSLEER. The V and J ends lost 1 base and 0 bases respectively, with 15 bases between them. CDR3 length equals 17 residues. The CDR3 spells CASSQGQGSYMNTEAFF. CDR3 nucleotide sequence: TGCGCCAGCAGCCAAGGGCAGGGATCTTACATGAACACTGAAGCTTTCTTT.

This clonotype was observed at least ten times. This rearrangement joins TRBV30 to TRBJ2-3, with D hard to call. CDR1 is GTSNPN, CDR2 SVGIG, per germline (reference sequence). The CDR3 spans 12 residues. Trimming cost V 2 bases and J 2 bases, with 5 bases left between them. The CDR3 loop reads CAWSKITDTQYF. The CDR3 nucleotides read TGTGCCTGGAGTAAGATCACAGATACGCAGTATTTT.

There are many counts of this clonotype. The chain couples TRBV11-2 to TRBJ2-5; D uncertain. V lost 4 bases and J 1 base, leaving 13 bases between the germline ends. The CDR3 is 15 residues long. Germline V lookup: CDR1 SGHAT, CDR2 FQNNGV. As DNA, the CDR3 is TGTGCCAGCAGCTCCATCTCGGGCAGCCAAGAGACCCAGTACTTC. Residues: CASSSISGSQETQYF.

This clonotype has at least ten counts. The chain combines TRBV11-2 with TRBJ2-1; the D is unclear. This CDR3 region has 14 residues. The germline gives CDR1 SGHAT, CDR2 FQNNGV. Trimming pared 6 bases from V and 4 bases from J, leaving 13 bases between. The CDR3 loop reads CASSIRSFYNEQFF. Here the CDR3 DNA reads TGTGCCAGCAGTATCAGATCCTTTTACAATGAGCAGTTCTTC.

The chain combines TRBV12-3 or TRBV12-4 with TRBJ2-7; 11 bases are shared with TRBD2. V gave up 10 bases and J gave up 4 bases; unmatched junction bases: 12. This CDR3 contains 15 residues. The CDR3 bases are TGTGCCACCTCCAGGGGGATAGCGGGAGGGTACGAGCAGTACTTC. Translated: CATSRGIAGGYEQYF.

The chain couples TRBV12-3 or TRBV12-4 to TRBJ2-5; 7 bases match TRBD1. V shed 4 bases and J 5 bases; nucleotides not matched to a gene: 10. There are 15 residues in the CDR3. The CDR3 loop reads CASSSHPTGLETQYF. For the CDR3, the DNA is TGTGCCAGCAGTTCCCACCCGACAGGGTTGGAGACCCAGTACTTC.

There are many counts of this clonotype. This rearrangement joins TRBV19 to TRBJ1-5; 10 bases map to TRBD1. Trimming cost V 3 bases and J 3 bases; bases outside gene matches: 5. The germline V gene encodes CDR1 LNHDA and CDR2 SQIVND (reference sequence). The CDR3 extends over 16 amino acids. CDR3 in DNA: TGTGCCAGTAGTATCCGGACAGGGGGGAACAATCAGCCCCAGCATTTT. As protein: CASSIRTGGNNQPQHF.